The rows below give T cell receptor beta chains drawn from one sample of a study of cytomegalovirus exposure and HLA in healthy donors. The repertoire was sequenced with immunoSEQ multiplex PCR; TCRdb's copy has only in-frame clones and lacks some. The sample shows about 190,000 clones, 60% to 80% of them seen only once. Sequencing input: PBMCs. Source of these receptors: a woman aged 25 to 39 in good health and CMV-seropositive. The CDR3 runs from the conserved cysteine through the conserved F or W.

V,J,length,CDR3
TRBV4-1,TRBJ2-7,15,CASSQESRGSYEQYF
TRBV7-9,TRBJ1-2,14,CASSLEGGDYGYTF
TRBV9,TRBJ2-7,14,CASSATGRGDEQYF
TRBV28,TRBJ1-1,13,CASSRRASREAFF
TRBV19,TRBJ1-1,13,CASTPDRDTEAFF
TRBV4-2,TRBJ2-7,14,CASSRGGSTYEQYF
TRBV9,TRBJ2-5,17,CASSVGPDQGSRETQYF
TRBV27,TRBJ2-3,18,CASTPPFSAGRLWDTQYF
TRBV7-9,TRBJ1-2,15,CASSHGGVANYGYTF
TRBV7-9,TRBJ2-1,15,CASSPRDWTYNEQFF
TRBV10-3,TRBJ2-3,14,CAIGRAGARDTQYF
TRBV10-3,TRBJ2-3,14,CAISEEGSTDTQYF
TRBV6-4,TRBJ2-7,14,CASRHRVISYEQYF
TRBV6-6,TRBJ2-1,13,CASSTETYNEQFF
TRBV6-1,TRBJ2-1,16,CASSGPAVSSYNEQFF
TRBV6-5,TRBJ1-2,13,CASSSRTGNGYTF
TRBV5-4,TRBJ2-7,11,CASSSSYEQYF
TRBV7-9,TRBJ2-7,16,CSSSWGLAGSVYEQYF
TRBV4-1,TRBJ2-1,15,CASSVRRTGDNEQFF
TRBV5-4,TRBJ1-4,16,CASSQRGTGGNEKLFF
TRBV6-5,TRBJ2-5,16,CASSYPGLAGQETQYF
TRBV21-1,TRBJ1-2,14,CASSKTDRAGGYTF
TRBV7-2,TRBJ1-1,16,CASSYTGGVDRTEAFF
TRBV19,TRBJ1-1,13,CASRGRENTEAFF
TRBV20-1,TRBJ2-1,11,CSARAGVEQFF
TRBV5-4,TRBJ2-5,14,CASSIRTSGETQYF